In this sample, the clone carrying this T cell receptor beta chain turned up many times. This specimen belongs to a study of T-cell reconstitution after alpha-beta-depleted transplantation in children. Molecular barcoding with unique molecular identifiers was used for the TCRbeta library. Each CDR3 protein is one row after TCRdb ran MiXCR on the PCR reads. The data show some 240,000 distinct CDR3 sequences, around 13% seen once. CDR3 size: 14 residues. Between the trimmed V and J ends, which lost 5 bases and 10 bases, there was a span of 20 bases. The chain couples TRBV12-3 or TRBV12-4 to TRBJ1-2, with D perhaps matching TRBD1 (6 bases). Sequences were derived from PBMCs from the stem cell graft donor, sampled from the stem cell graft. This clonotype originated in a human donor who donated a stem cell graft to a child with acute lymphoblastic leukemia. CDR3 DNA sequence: TGTGCCAGCAGTGCCAACGGGACACGGGGGACCTACACCTTC. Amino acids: CASSANGTRGTYTF.